This T cell receptor beta chain was obtained from a study of OX40 agonist ivuxolimab in advanced cancers. For the study in its entirety: Ivuxolimab, which targeted the costimulatory receptor OX40 (CD134), was an agonistic, fully human IgG2 monoclonal antibody. Of the approximately 54 patients in dose escalation, 19 had hepatocellular carcinoma, roughly 15 had melanoma, 9 had renal cell carcinoma and 9 had head and neck cancer. The point of sequencing TCRbeta in the periphery was to test whether ivuxolimab changed TCR sequence diversity and drove clonal T-cell expansion. Partial responses were achieved by three dose-escalation patients, of whom one had hepatocellular carcinoma and two had cutaneous melanoma. In the dose-escalation cohort, nearly 85% of patients were male, and the mean age was 60 years with a range of about 20 to 80. The paper reports the monotherapy dose-escalation portion (N of about 56 patients) of the phase I ivuxolimab trial. Intravenous ivuxolimab was administered to patients every 2 weeks at six dose levels: 0.01, 0.1, 0.3, 1.5, 3 and 10 mg/kg. Patients were allowed to have had prior anti-PD-1, anti-PD-L1 or anti-CTLA-4 therapy, and roughly 40% of the dose-escalation patients had been treated with checkpoint inhibitors. General findings and caveats noted by the study authors: The antigen specificity of the clonally expanded peripheral T cells was not determined. At doses of 0.1 to 3.0 mg/kg, clonal expansion of both CD4+ and CD8+ T cells in blood was seen between baseline and week 6. In the 0.1-3.0 mg/kg groups, partial responders had among the lowest normalized peripheral clonal expansion, particularly in CD8+ T cells. After ivuxolimab, expanded clones were on average more numerous among CD8+ T cells than among CD4+ T cells. Low levels of normalized T-cell clonal expansion were also seen in some patients who did not respond.

Patients with a history of autoimmune disease or receiving systemic immunosuppression were excluded from the trial. Peripheral blood for TCR sequencing was drawn from every dose cohort at baseline, at cycle 4 day 1 and at cycle 7 day 1. Samples came from an open-label, multicenter, first-in-human phase I dose-escalation trial of ivuxolimab. Adults with locally advanced or metastatic melanoma, renal cell, hepatocellular, or head and neck squamous cell carcinoma were enrolled in the trial. Before TCR sequencing, CD4+ T cells and CD8+ T cells from peripheral blood were sorted into separate populations. A word on this clone: The clone's antigen remains unknown. No per-base quality is available; no much larger clone lies one base away.

Genomic DNA was extracted from sorted cells for sequencing of the TCRbeta CDR3 region. The immunoSEQ Assay was used to sequence the TCRbeta CDR3 regions. TCRdb took this table from immuneACCESS and kept in-frame rearrangements with V and J called. Such tables lack part of the clones; where checked against another copy, unresolved V genes explain under half of the gap, and the rest is unexplained. Across this sample there are tens of thousands of clones, with roughly 80% seen only once. About 2.5% of the sample is held by the ten biggest clonotypes. Reading from cysteine to phenylalanine, the CDR3 counts 16 amino acids. Solely the CDR3 DNA is kept, with 48 bases framed from the first base. The V and J ends are trimmed by 0 bases and 4 bases, leaving 15 bases between them. According to the germline V gene, CDR1 reads SGHAT and CDR2 reads FQNNGV.

The source is an adult with an advanced solid tumor such as melanoma, head and neck, liver or kidney cancer. The sample consisted of CD4+ or CD8+ T cells sorted from blood, taken in a trial of the OX40 agonist ivuxolimab. Rearrangement joined TRBV11-2 to TRBJ1-2, with the D gene not clear enough to name. The nucleotide sequence reads TGTGCCAGCAGCTTAGATCAGGTTATCCGCACCTATGGCTACACCTTC. Protein translation: CASSLDQVIRTYGYTF.